This is a list of T cell receptor beta chains from one sample in a study of cytomegalovirus exposure and HLA in healthy donors. Using immunoSEQ multiplex PCR, the repertoire was profiled, and TCRdb retains in-frame clones only, with some absent. The sample has roughly 170,000 clones; 84% are singletons. The sequencing input was PBMCs. The source of these receptors is a girl aged 2 to 9 in good health and CMV-seropositive. The CDR3 runs from the conserved cysteine through the conserved F or W. Fields, in order: clone size, J gene, V gene, D gene, CDR3 protein, CDR3 DNA. The D gene is left open where the match is weak. Clone size appears in some rows only: once, few, many, or a class for an expanded clone.

NA TRBJ1-1 TRBV11-3 NA CASSLDGTSNTEAFF TGTGCCAGCAGCTTAGATGGCACCTCGAACACTGAAGCTTTCTTT
NA TRBJ1-3 TRBV19 TRBD1 CASSINRDRSGNTIYF TGTGCCAGTAGTATTAACCGGGACAGAAGCGGAAACACCATATATTTT
NA TRBJ2-2 TRBV19 TRBD1 CASTLDRGRPDGELFF TGTGCCAGTACCCTGGACAGGGGGCGCCCCGACGGGGAGCTGTTTTTT
NA TRBJ2-7 TRBV10-3 TRBD1 CASTPGQGVHEQYF TGTGCCAGCACTCCGGGACAGGGGGTCCACGAGCAGTACTTC
once TRBJ2-1 TRBV9 NA CASSVDREQFF TGTGCCAGCAGCGTAGATCGGGAGCAGTTCTTC
NA TRBJ2-3 TRBV2 TRBD2 CASGTGGTTDTQYF TGTGCCAGCGGGACGGGGGGGACCACAGATACGCAGTATTTT
once TRBJ1-6 TRBV18 NA CASSYRDRGTLHF TGTGCCAGCTCCTACAGGGATAGGGGAACCCTCCACTTT
NA TRBJ2-3 TRBV11-3 NA CASSSRVTPDTQYF TGTGCCAGCAGCTCCCGGGTCACCCCAGATACGCAGTATTTT
once TRBJ2-2 TRBV9 TRBD2 CASSGRTSGRSGELFF TGTGCCAGCAGCGGAAGGACTAGCGGGAGGTCCGGGGAGCTGTTTTTT
NA TRBJ1-1 TRBV12-5 NA CASGLTGQMLAFF TGTGCTAGTGGTCTAACGGGACAAATGTTGGCTTTCTTT
NA TRBJ1-3 TRBV5-6 TRBD1 CASSSYNTGGAGNTIYF TGTGCCAGCAGCTCCTATAACACAGGGGGCGCTGGAAACACCATATATTTT
NA TRBJ2-3 TRBV14 NA CASSQLAVSSTDTQYF TGTGCCAGCAGCCAACTGGCCGTGTCTAGCACAGATACGCAGTATTTT
NA TRBJ1-2 TRBV13 NA CASSFYRTNYGYTF TGTGCCAGCAGCTTCTACAGGACTAACTATGGCTACACCTTC
NA TRBJ2-7 TRBV5-1 NA CASSRYGSYEQYF TGCGCCAGCAGCAGATACGGGAGCTACGAGCAGTACTTC
NA TRBJ2-7 TRBV25-1 NA CASSEGEGRYEQYF TGTGCCAGCAGTGAAGGTGAAGGGAGATACGAGCAGTACTTC